The 6 T cell receptor beta chains given below trace back to one sample, sequenced in a study of T cell repertoires in cytomegalovirus infection. TCRdb ran MiXCR on the reads and lists one entry per CDR3 protein. Here the sample spans around 200,000 distinct CDR3 sequences, around 40% being singletons. Antigens of these TCRs are unknown. The sample was CD8+ T cells from cultured PBMCs, taken from culture after CMV antigen stimulation. The origin of the receptors is a human donor in good health (CMV status not recorded). Some clones in this sample may be carry-over from other donors' samples.

This rearrangement joins TRBV27 to TRBJ1-1; TRBD1 matches 7 bases. CDR1 MNHEY and CDR2 SMNVEV come from the germline V gene (reference sequence). The ends lost 3 bases at V and 6 bases at J; junction bases unmatched: 7. The length of the CDR3 is 14 residues. The CDR3: CASSFDRVRAEAFF. CDR3 in DNA: TGTGCCAGCAGTTTTGACAGGGTGCGAGCTGAAGCTTTCTTT.

This rearrangement joins TRBV27 to TRBJ1-1; weak D call: TRBD1 (6 bases). CDR1 MNHEY and CDR2 SMNVEV come from the germline V gene (reference sequence). The V gene lost 6 bases and the J gene lost 3 bases, with 17 bases spanning the gap. The CDR3 is 15 amino acids. CDR3 coding DNA: TGTGCCAGCAGGAAAACAGGGCCGCGTGACACTGAAGCTTTCTTT. It encodes CASRKTGPRDTEAFF.

This clonotype has more than one count but fewer than ten. The chain joins TRBV2 to TRBJ2-1; weak D call: TRBD2 (6 bases). Trimming pared 3 bases from V and 7 bases from J, leaving 16 bases between. CDR1 SNHLY and CDR2 FYNNEI come from the germline V gene. The CDR3 extends over 15 amino acids. CDR3 sequence: CASSDSLGGENEQFF. CDR3 nucleotide sequence: TGTGCCAGCAGTGATAGCCTGGGGGGAGAAAATGAGCAGTTCTTC.

V usage is TRBV5-1 and J usage is TRBJ2-7; a possible D gene is TRBD1 (6 bases). Germline CDR1 SGHRS, CDR2 YFSETQ. The CDR3 is made up of 14 amino acids. Trimming pared 0 bases from V and 5 bases from J, leaving 12 bases between. The CDR3 DNA reads as TGCGCCAGCAGCTTGGGGACAGCATACAACGAGCAGTACTTC. Translation: CASSLGTAYNEQYF.

A few counts support this clonotype. The chain employs TRBV27 and TRBJ1-2, with 7 bases fitting TRBD1. The CDR3 extends over 14 amino acids. The germline CDR1 and CDR2 sequences are MNHEY and SMNVEV (reference sequence). Trimming removed 6 bases from V and 3 bases from J; junction bases left unmatched: 7. DNA of the CDR3: TGTGCCAGCAGCCGCGATACAGGGGACTATGGCTACACCTTC. This codes for CASSRDTGDYGYTF.

The genes are TRBV15 and TRBJ2-1; tentatively, D is TRBD2 (6 bases). CDR3 size: 20 residues. V dropped 4 bases and J dropped 3 bases, with 28 bases sitting between them. Germline CDR1 and CDR2: LNHNV and YYDKDF (reference sequence). The CDR3 DNA sequence: TGTGCCACCAGCACAAGCCGGGACTGGTCCCCCTCCCGAGTCTACAATGAGCAGTTCTTC. Translation: CATSTSRDWSPSRVYNEQFF.